The sequence of this TCR beta chain was determined in a study of cytomegalovirus exposure and HLA in healthy donors. Study outcomes and limitations: Some public TCRs appeared in many individuals, while most sequences were rare. More clonal expansion characterized HLA-associated TCR beta chains than equally common others in a later analysis. Later analysis reportedly placed an Asian-associated ancestry cluster below the roughly 670-donor mean in N-insertions.

Trimming took 7 bases from V and 6 from J, leaving 15 bases between them. Germline V gives CDR1 MNHNS, CDR2 SASEGT. There are 13 residues in the CDR3. Primers for the PCR totalled 60 Vbeta and 13 Jbeta. Sequenced by immunoSEQ multiplex PCR; TCRdb stores in-frame clones only, minus some. This table holds 120,000 or so clones, under 85% found once. This clone has more than one count but fewer than ten. No antigen is known for it. Sequenced sample: PBMCs. This chain joins TRBV6-1 and TRBJ1-2; D is uncertain. This TCR came from a man younger than 35 in good health and CMV-seropositive. CDR3 sequence: CASTSWMGDGYTF. The CDR3 DNA is TGTGCCAGCACCTCGTGGATGGGAGATGGCTACACCTTC.